These 5 T cell receptor beta chains were all obtained from the same sample, sequenced in a study of blood T cells in healthy people across ages. With a J-beta primer mix and a sample-barcoded 5' primer, a second PCR ran about 7 to 12 cycles. MiXCR, run by TCRdb on the 5' RACE reads, gives a single entry per CDR3 protein. The table includes over a million distinct CDR3 sequences, 45% detected once. Sequenced: blood. The receptor set was obtained from a woman in her fifties or sixties in good health.

This chain connects TRBV20-1 to TRBJ2-7; D uncertain. This CDR3 has 17 amino acids. V was clipped by 1 base and J by 1 base, with 20 bases between them. The V gene's germline CDR1 is DFQATT and CDR2 SNEGSKA (reference sequence). Here the CDR3 reads CSARGYVFGGMSYEQYF. The CDR3 DNA reads as TGCAGTGCTAGAGGGTATGTCTTCGGCGGAATGTCCTACGAGCAGTACTTC.

The rearrangement links TRBV7-2 to TRBJ2-7; TRBD1 or TRBD2 may be the D gene (5 bases each). Trimming removed 8 bases at V and 2 bases at J, with 13 bases between. The CDR3 is 13 residues long. From germline, CDR1 is SGHTA and CDR2 FQGNSA. The CDR3 is CASGGGSAYEQYF. CDR3 DNA sequence: TGTGCCAGCGGGGGTGGGAGCGCCTACGAGCAGTACTTC. The full variable domain, rest sourced from reference TRBV7-2 and TRBJ2-7, is GAGVSQSPSNKVTEKGKDVELRCDPISGHTALYWYRQSLGQGLEFLIYFQGNSAPDKSGLPSDRFSAERTGGSVSTLTIQRTQQEDSAVYLCASGGGSAYEQYFGPGTRLTVT.

CDR3 coding DNA: TGCAGTGCTAGAAAAACTAGCGGCGAGCAGTACTTC. This codes for CSARKTSGEQYF. V usage is TRBV20-1 and J usage is TRBJ2-4; 8 bases are shared with TRBD2. The DNA end is more similar to TRBJ2-7, so the J call may be wrong. Per the germline V gene, CDR1 is DFQATT and CDR2 is SNEGSKA (reference sequence). CDR3 size: 12 residues.

The chain combines TRBV20-1 with TRBJ1-2, with TRBD1 as a possible D gene (5 bases). The V end lost 0 bases, the J end lost 4 bases, and 15 bases lay between the germline ends. The germline V gene has CDR1 DFQATT and CDR2 SNEGSKA (reference sequence). The CDR3 totals 15 residues. The CDR3 loop reads CSARDPLGQIYGYTF. CDR3 DNA sequence: TGCAGTGCTAGAGATCCCTTGGGGCAGATCTATGGCTACACCTTC.

The V call is TRBV6-5, the J call TRBJ2-7, with no clear D. The CDR3 has 14 residues. V was clipped by 0 bases and J by 3 bases, with 9 bases between them. The V gene's germline CDR1 is MNHEY and CDR2 SVGAGI. In nucleotides, the CDR3 is TGTGCCAGCAGTTACTCGATGAGGTTCTACGAGCAGTACTTC. It translates to CASSYSMRFYEQYF.